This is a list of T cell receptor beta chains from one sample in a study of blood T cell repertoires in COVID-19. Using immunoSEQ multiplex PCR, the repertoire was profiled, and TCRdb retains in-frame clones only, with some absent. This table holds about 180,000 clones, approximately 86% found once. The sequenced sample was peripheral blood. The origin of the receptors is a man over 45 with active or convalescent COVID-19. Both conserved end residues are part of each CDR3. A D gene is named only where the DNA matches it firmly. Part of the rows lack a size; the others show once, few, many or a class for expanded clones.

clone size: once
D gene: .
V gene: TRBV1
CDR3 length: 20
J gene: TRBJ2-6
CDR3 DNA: TGCACCAGCAGCCTAACCTACCCGGGACAGGGGTGGACTGGGGCCAACGTCCTGACTTTC
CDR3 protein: CTSSLTYPGQGWTGANVLTF

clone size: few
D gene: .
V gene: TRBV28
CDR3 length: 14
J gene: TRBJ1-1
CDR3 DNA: TGTGGCACAATCATCTGGCACAAGAACACTGAAGCTTTCTTT
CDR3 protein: CGTIIWHKNTEAFF

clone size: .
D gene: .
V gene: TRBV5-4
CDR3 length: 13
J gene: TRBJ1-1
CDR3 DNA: TGTGCCAGCAGCTTTCCATCGGGGACTGAAGCTTTCTTT
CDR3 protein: CASSFPSGTEAFF

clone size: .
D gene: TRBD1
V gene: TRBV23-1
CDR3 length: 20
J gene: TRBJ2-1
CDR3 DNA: TGCGCCAGCAGTCACCCCCTGGAGTTGGACAGGGTCCCCTACTACAATGAGCAGTTCTTC
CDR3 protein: CASSHPLELDRVPYYNEQFF

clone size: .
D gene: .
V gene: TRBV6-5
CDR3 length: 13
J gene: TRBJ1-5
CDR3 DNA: TGTGCCGGCCAATCAGGGTCCAATCAGCCCCAGCATTTT
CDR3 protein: CAGQSGSNQPQHF

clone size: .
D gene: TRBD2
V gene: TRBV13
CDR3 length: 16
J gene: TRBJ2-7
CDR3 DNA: TGTGCCAGCAGCGGAGGAAGGACTAGCGGGATCTACGAGCAGTACTTC
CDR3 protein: CASSGGRTSGIYEQYF

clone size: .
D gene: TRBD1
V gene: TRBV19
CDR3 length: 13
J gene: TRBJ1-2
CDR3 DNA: TGTGCCAGTAGTATTGAGACAGGGTACGGCTACACCTTC
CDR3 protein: CASSIETGYGYTF

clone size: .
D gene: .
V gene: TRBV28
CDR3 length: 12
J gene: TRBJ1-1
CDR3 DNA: TGTGCCACCCAGCAGGGGTACACTGAAGCTTTCTTT
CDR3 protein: CATQQGYTEAFF

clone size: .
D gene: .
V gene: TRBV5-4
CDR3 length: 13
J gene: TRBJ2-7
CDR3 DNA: TGTGCCAGCAGCTTGGAGGCGGCCTACGAGCAGTACTTC
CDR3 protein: CASSLEAAYEQYF

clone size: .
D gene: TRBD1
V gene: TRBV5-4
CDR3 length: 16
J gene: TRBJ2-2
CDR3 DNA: TGTGCCAGCACCGAACCGCCGGGACAGGGATCCGGGGAGCTGTTTTTT
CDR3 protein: CASTEPPGQGSGELFF

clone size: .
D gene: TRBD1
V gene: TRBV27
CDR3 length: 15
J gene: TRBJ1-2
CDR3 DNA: TGTGCCAGCAGCGTCCGGGACAGAAGTAACTATGGCTACACCTTC
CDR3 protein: CASSVRDRSNYGYTF

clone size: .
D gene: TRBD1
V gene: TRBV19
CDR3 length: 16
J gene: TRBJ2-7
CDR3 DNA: TGTGCCAGTAGTCCACAAGGGACAGGGGGCGCGTACGAGCAGTACTTC
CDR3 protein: CASSPQGTGGAYEQYF

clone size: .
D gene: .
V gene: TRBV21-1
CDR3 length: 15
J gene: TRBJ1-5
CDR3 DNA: TGTGCCAGCACCACGGGCTACAGGGGGCTCCAGCCCCAGCATTTT
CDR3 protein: CASTTGYRGLQPQHF

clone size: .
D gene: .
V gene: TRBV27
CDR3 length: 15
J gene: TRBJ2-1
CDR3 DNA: TGTGCCAGCAGTTTTCCAGGAGGTACCTACAATGAGCAGTTCTTC
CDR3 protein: CASSFPGGTYNEQFF

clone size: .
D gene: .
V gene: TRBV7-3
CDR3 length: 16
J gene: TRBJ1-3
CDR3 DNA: TGTGCCAGCAGCTTAGGGGCGGCGAGCTCTGGAAACACCATATATTTT
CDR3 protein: CASSLGAASSGNTIYF

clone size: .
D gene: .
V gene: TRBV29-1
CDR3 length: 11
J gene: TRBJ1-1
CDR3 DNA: TGCAGCGGAGTGGAGGACACTGAAGCTTTCTTT
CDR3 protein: CSGVEDTEAFF

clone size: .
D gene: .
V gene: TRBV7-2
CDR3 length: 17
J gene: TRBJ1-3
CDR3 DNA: TGTGCCAGCAGCTTAGCCACAGCATTTTTCTCTGGAAACACCATATATTTT
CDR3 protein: CASSLATAFFSGNTIYF

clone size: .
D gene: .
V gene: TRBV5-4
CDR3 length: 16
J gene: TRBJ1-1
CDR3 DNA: TGTGCCAGCAGCTTGGTTGGCAGGGCCATGAACACTGAAGCTTTCTTT
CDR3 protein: CASSLVGRAMNTEAFF

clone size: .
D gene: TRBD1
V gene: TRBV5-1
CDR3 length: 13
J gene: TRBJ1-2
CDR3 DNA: TGCGCCAGCAGCCCGGGCAGGGGGGATGGCTACACCTTC
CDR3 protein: CASSPGRGDGYTF

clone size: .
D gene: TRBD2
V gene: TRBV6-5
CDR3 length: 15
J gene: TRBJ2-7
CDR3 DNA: TGTGCCAGCAGTTACTCGGCCAGCGGGGTACACGAGCAGTACTTC
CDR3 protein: CASSYSASGVHEQYF

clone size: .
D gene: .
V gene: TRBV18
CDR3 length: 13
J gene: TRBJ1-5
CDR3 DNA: TGTGCCAGCTCCGTACAGGGAAGTCAGCCCCAGCATTTT
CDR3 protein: CASSVQGSQPQHF

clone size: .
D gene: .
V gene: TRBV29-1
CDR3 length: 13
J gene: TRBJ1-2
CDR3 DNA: TGCAGCGTGGACGACAGCAATAACTATGGCTACACCTTC
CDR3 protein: CSVDDSNNYGYTF

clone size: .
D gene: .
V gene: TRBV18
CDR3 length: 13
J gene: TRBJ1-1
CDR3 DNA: TGTGCCAGCTCACCACCGAATGCAGGGAAAGCTTTCTTT
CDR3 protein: CASSPPNAGKAFF

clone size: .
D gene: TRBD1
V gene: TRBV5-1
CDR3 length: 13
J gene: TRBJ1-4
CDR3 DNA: TGCGCCAGTCGGGACAGGGAAGACGAAAAACTGTTTTTT
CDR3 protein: CASRDREDEKLFF

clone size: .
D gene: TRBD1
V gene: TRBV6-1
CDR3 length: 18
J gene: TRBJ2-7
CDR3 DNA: TGTGCCAGCAGTGAAGTTACCCCAACAGGGGGGAACTCCTACGAGCAGTACTTC
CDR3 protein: CASSEVTPTGGNSYEQYF

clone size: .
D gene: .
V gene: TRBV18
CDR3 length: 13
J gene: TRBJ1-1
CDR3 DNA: TGTGCCAGCTCTTCAGGGGTTCTCACTGAAGCTTTCTTT
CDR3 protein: CASSSGVLTEAFF

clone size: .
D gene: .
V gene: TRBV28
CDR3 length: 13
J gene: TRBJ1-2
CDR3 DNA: TGTGCCAGCAGTTTATCTAGGGGCTATGGCTACACCTTC
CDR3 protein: CASSLSRGYGYTF

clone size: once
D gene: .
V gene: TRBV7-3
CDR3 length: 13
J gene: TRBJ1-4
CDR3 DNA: TGTGCCAGCAGCTCGAGGGCGGGAGAAAAACTGTTTTTT
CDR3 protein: CASSSRAGEKLFF

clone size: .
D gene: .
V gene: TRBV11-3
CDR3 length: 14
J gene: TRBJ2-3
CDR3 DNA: TGTGCCAGCAGCCCCCGCGGTACCACAGATACGCAGTATTTT
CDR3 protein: CASSPRGTTDTQYF

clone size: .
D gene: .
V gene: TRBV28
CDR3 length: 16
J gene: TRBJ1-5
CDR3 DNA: TGTGCCAGCAGTTTATCTCGGGGGGGGAGCAATCAGCCCCAGCATTTT
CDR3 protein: CASSLSRGGSNQPQHF

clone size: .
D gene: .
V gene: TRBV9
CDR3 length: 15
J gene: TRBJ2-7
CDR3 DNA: TGTGCCAGCAGCGTCAGGACAGTACCCACCTACGAGCAGTACTTC
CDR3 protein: CASSVRTVPTYEQYF

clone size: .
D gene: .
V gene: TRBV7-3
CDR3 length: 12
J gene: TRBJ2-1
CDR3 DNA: TGTGCCAGCAGCGCGCAGGGATATGAGCAGTTCTTC
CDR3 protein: CASSAQGYEQFF

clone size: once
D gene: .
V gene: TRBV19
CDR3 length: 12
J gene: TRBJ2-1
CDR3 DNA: TGTGCCAGTAGTATGTCCCTCGATGAGCAGTTCTTC
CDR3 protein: CASSMSLDEQFF

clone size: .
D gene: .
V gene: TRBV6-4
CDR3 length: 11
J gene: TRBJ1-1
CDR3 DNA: TGTGCCAGCAGCCCCGAGGGTGAAGCTTTCTTT
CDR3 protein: CASSPEGEAFF

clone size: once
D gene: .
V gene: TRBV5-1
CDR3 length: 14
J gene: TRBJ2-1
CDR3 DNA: TGCGCCAGCAGCTTGTCGGGCTCCTACAATGAGCAGTTCTTC
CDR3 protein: CASSLSGSYNEQFF

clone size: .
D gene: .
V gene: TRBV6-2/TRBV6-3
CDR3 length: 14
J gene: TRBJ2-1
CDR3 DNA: TGTGCCAGCAGTACAGGGAGCCCCTACAATGAGCAGTTCTTC
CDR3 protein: CASSTGSPYNEQFF

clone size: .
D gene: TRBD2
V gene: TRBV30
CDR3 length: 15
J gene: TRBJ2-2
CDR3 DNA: TGTGCCTGGAGTCAGGGACTAGTGGACACCGGGGAGCTGTTTTTT
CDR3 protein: CAWSQGLVDTGELFF

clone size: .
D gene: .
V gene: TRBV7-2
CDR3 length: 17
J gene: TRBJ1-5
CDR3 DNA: TGTGCCAGCAGCTTAACCCCTCGACAGACCGGCAATCAGCCCCAGCATTTT
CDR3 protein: CASSLTPRQTGNQPQHF

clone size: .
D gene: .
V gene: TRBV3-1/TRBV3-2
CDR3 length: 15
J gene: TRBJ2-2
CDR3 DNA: TGTGCCAGCAGAGACGGACAGACGAACACCGGGGAGCTGTTTTTT
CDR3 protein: CASRDGQTNTGELFF

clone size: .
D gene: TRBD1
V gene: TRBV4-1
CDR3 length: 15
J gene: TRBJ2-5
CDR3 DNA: TGCGCCAGCAGCCAAGGGACAGGGGGCGTGAAGACCCAGTACTTC
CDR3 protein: CASSQGTGGVKTQYF

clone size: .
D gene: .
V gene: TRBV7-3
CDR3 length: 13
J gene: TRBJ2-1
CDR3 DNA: TGTGCCAGCAGCTTCGGACTAACCAATGAGCAGTTCTTC
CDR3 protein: CASSFGLTNEQFF

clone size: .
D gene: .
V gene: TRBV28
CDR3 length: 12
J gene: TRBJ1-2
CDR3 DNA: TGTGCCAGCAGTCCGGACAGCTATGGCTACACCTTC
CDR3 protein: CASSPDSYGYTF

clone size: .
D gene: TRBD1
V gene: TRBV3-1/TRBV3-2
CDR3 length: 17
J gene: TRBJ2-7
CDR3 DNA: TGTGCCAGCAGCCTCATACTTTCCGGGACAGGCTCCTACGAGCAGTACTTC
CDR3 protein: CASSLILSGTGSYEQYF

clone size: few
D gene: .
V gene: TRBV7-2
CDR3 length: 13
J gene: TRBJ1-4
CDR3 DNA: TGTGCCAGCAGCTCCTCAACTAATGAAAAACTGTTTTTT
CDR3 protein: CASSSSTNEKLFF

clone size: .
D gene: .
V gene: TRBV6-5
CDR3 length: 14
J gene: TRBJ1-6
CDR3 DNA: TGTGCCACTGCTCTAGGGGGGGTAGGATCACCCCTCCACTTT
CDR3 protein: CATALGGVGSPLHF